These 29 T cell receptor beta chains were sequenced from one sample in a study of T cell clones after liver transplantation. Sequenced by immunoSEQ multiplex PCR; TCRdb stores in-frame clones only, minus some. Of approximately 51,000 clones in the sample, 86% were seen once. Source: CD8+ T cells from blood, taken 12 months after liver transplant. The receptors here all came from a human patient who received a liver transplant. Certain T cells may be donor cells from the graft.

The chain uses TRBV9 and TRBJ2-2; D is possibly TRBD1 (5 bases). V was clipped by 0 bases and J by 0 bases, with 12 bases between them. The CDR3 is made up of 17 amino acids. Germline lookup yields CDR1 SGDLS and CDR2 YYNGEE. CDR3: CASSVAVQAANTGELFF. In DNA, the CDR3 is TGTGCCAGCAGCGTAGCTGTACAGGCGGCGAACACCGGGGAGCTGTTTTTT.

This clone was counted a single time. The chain's CDR3 is CSVGPVPNTEAFF. The CDR3 bases are TGCAGCGTGGGCCCAGTACCGAACACTGAAGCTTTCTTT. This chain links TRBV29-1 with TRBJ1-1; unclear D gene. The V end lost 6 bases, the J end lost 1 base, and 12 bases lay between the germline ends. CDR3 length equals 13 residues. The germline V gene encodes CDR1 SQVTM and CDR2 ANQGSEA.

This clone was counted a few times. The chain employs TRBV19 and TRBJ2-7; D perhaps matches TRBD1 (6 bases). Germline V gene sequence: CDR1 LNHDA, CDR2 SQIVND (reference sequence). V lost 5 bases and J lost 2, with 19 bases in between. The CDR3 is 16 amino acids. The CDR3 spells CASSPAQGAAAYEQYF. As DNA, the CDR3 is TGTGCCAGTAGTCCTGCACAGGGAGCAGCGGCCTACGAGCAGTACTTC.

The chain uses TRBV9 and TRBJ2-5; the match to TRBD2 covers 8 bases. V dropped 3 bases and J dropped 3; count of bases not matched to a gene: 7. From germline, CDR1 is SGDLS and CDR2 YYNGEE. This CDR3 has 15 amino acids. This CDR3 is CASSAGLAPEETQYF. In DNA, the CDR3 is TGTGCCAGCAGCGCCGGACTAGCCCCCGAAGAGACCCAGTACTTC.

The V and J genes are TRBV13 and TRBJ2-2; perhaps TRBD2 as D (6 bases). Trimming left V 1 base short and J 5 bases short, with 8 bases between. The CDR3 covers 14 residues. CDR1 and CDR2 from the germline V gene are PRHDT and FYEKMQ (reference sequence). The chain's CDR3 is CASSLVLATGELFF. CDR3 nucleotides: TGTGCCAGCAGCTTAGTACTAGCAACCGGGGAGCTGTTTTTT. Combining the CDR3 with reference TRBV13 and TRBJ2-2 gives the whole variable domain AAGVIQSPRHLIKEKRETATLKCYPIPRHDTVYWYQQGPGQDPQFLISFYEKMQSDKGSIPDRFSAQQFSDYHSELNMSSLELGDSALYFCASSLVLATGELFFGEGSRLTVL.

About this clone itself: Additional DNA sequences in this sample encode the identical CDR3. The chain recombines TRBV27 with TRBJ2-3; D uncertain. Trimming left V 1 base short and J 3 bases short, with 5 bases between. The CDR3 totals 13 residues. Looked up from germline, CDR1 is MNHEY and CDR2 is SMNVEV (reference sequence). The CDR3 DNA is TGTGCCAGCAGTTTATGGGGAACAGATACGCAGTATTTT. It yields the protein CASSLWGTDTQYF.

This clone was found once. This chain connects TRBV28 to TRBJ2-7, with a weak D call TRBD2 (7 bases). The V gene's germline CDR1 is MDHEN and CDR2 SYDVKM. This CDR3 contains 19 residues. Deletions cut 4 bases from V and 3 bases from J, with 28 bases between. CDR3 loop: CASSSGPGGPLTEVYEQYF. Here the CDR3 DNA reads TGTGCCAGCAGTTCGGGACCCGGGGGGCCCCTTACTGAAGTCTACGAGCAGTACTTC.

V gene TRBV27 combines with J gene TRBJ2-7; D is possibly TRBD1 (5 bases). Trimming took off 3 bases at V and 3 bases at J, with 9 bases between the two ends. The CDR3 has 13 residues. Germline-derived CDR1 and CDR2 are MNHEY and SMNVEV (reference sequence). For the CDR3, the DNA is TGTGCCAGCAGTTTTACAGGAAACTACGAGCAGTACTTC. Amino acids: CASSFTGNYEQYF.

The V and J genes are TRBV2 and TRBJ2-1; 12 bases are shared with TRBD2. Trimming took 7 bases from V and 4 from J; bases not matched to a gene: 5. The germline V gene has CDR1 SNHLY and CDR2 FYNNEI. The CDR3 is 15 amino acids. The CDR3 DNA sequence: TGTGCCAGCAATGGACTAGCGGGAACTTACAATGAGCAGTTCTTC. This sequence encodes CASNGLAGTYNEQFF.

This clone is classed as large. The gene calls are TRBV28 and TRBJ2-7; D might be TRBD1 or TRBD2, each matching 5 bases. The CDR3 is 15 amino acids. Germline V gene lookup returns CDR1 MDHEN and CDR2 SYDVKM. Trimming shortened V by 3 bases and J by 7 bases, and 19 bases separated the two germline ends. The CDR3 DNA reads TGTGCCAGCAGTTTGGCTCGGGACCCCCGAGGGGAGCAGTACTTC. Protein: CASSLARDPRGEQYF.

The chain joins TRBV7-9 to TRBJ2-7, with no clear D. Germline values: CDR1 SEHNR, CDR2 FQNEAQ (reference sequence). CDR3 length equals 15 residues. Trimming took 9 bases from V and 5 from J, leaving 23 bases between them. The CDR3 DNA sequence: TGTGCCAGTCGCAATAGTAAGGCCCTAGAGGACGAGCAGTACTTC. This encodes CASRNSKALEDEQYF.

V gene TRBV7-9 combines with J gene TRBJ1-1; D uncertain. CDR1 and CDR2 from the germline V gene are SEHNR and FQNEAQ (reference sequence). V dropped 5 bases and J dropped 0 bases, with 16 bases sitting between them. This CDR3 has 16 residues. This chain's CDR3 is CASSARRTPLNTEAFF. The DNA of the CDR3 is TGTGCCAGCAGCGCCCGGCGGACGCCATTGAACACTGAAGCTTTCTTT.

This clone was recorded a few times. The CDR3 spells CASSHGQGGEQYF. The CDR3 coding sequence is TGTGCCAGCAGCCACGGACAGGGAGGCGAGCAGTACTTC. This chain joins TRBV14 and TRBJ2-7; TRBD1 matches 8 bases. The CDR3 is 13 residues long. The junction had 4 bases not matched to a gene; V was cut back by 3 bases and J by 6 bases. Germline loops: CDR1 SGHDN, CDR2 FVKESK.

The chain combines TRBV27 with TRBJ2-3; 11 bases align to TRBD2. Germline CDR1 MNHEY, CDR2 SMNVEV (reference sequence). This CDR3 has 14 amino acids. V was pared by 4 bases and J by 4 bases, with 1 base of the junction left unmatched. CDR3 in amino acids: CASSSGLAADTQYF. The DNA for the CDR3 is TGTGCCAGCAGTTCGGGACTAGCGGCAGATACGCAGTATTTT.

The rearrangement links TRBV27 to TRBJ2-1, with 7 bases lining up with TRBD2. V shed 5 bases and J 8 bases; nucleotides not matched to a gene: 12. Germline V gene lookup returns CDR1 MNHEY and CDR2 SMNVEV (reference sequence). This CDR3 spans 15 amino acids. The CDR3 reads CASSPLGRENDEQFF. The DNA of the CDR3 is TGTGCCAGCAGTCCCCTGGGGCGGGAGAATGATGAGCAGTTCTTC.

The chain combines TRBV7-2 with TRBJ2-7; 8 bases are shared with TRBD2. Germline V CDR1 and CDR2: SGHTA, FQGNSA. The CDR3 runs to 15 residues. V lost 3 bases to trimming and J lost 4 bases; unmatched junction nucleotides: 8. The CDR3 spells CASSLAASGLYEQYF. In DNA, the CDR3 is TGTGCCAGCAGCTTGGCGGCTAGCGGGCTTTACGAGCAGTACTTC.

The rearrangement uses TRBV2 and TRBJ1-4; 12 bases line up with TRBD1. CDR1 and CDR2 from the germline V gene are SNHLY and FYNNEI. The J segment lost 6 bases and the V segment lost 7 bases, leaving 9 bases of the junction unmatched. The length of the CDR3 is 16 residues. CDR3 DNA: TGTGCCAGCACTCCCGGGACAGGGGGCGCTGATGAAAAACTGTTTTTT. Translation: CASTPGTGGADEKLFF.

V usage is TRBV19 and J usage is TRBJ1-5; D gene ambiguous. Looked up from germline, CDR1 is LNHDA and CDR2 is SQIVND (reference sequence). The CDR3 has 15 amino acids. V was pared by 1 base and J by 1 base, with 8 bases between. The CDR3: CASSIGSRSNQPQHF. CDR3 nucleotide sequence: TGTGCCAGTAGTATAGGGTCGCGGAGCAATCAGCCCCAGCATTTT.

There are a few counts of this clone. The rearrangement links TRBV7-8 to TRBJ2-7; 7 nucleotides agree with TRBD2. CDR1 is SGHVS and CDR2 is FQNEAQ in the germline V gene. V dropped 5 bases and J dropped 4; count of bases not matched to a gene: 11. CDR3 length: 15 residues. CDR3 DNA: TGTGCCAGCAGCCTAGGGGAGGGAGGAAGGTACGAGCAGTACTTC. Its translation is CASSLGEGGRYEQYF. Full variable domain (remainder filled in from reference TRBV7-8 and TRBJ2-7): GAGVSQSPRYKVAKRGQDVALRCDPISGHVSLFWYQQALGQGPEFLTYFQNEAQLDKSGLPSDRFFAERPEGSVSTLKIQRTQQEDSAVYLCASSLGEGGRYEQYFGPGTRLTVT.

The chain uses TRBV18 and TRBJ2-7; the D gene is possibly TRBD1 (5 bases). V lost 3 bases and J lost 3, with 12 bases in between. The germline V gene has CDR1 KGHSH and CDR2 LQKENI. CDR3 size: 14 residues. The CDR3 region is CASSPSTESYEQYF. The CDR3 bases are TGTGCCAGCTCACCGTCGACAGAGAGCTACGAGCAGTACTTC.

The count of this clone is one. The rearrangement links TRBV30 to TRBJ1-1; the D is unclear. Trimming stripped 0 bases from V and 8 bases from J, with 16 bases between. The CDR3 loop spans 14 amino acids. CDR1 and CDR2 (germline): GTSNPN, SVGIG (reference sequence). CDR3 sequence (DNA): TGTGCCTGGAGTGTACTAGGAGCTATTACCGAAGCTTTCTTT. Translation: CAWSVLGAITEAFF.

To note about this clone: Its ends do not fully match the called genes, so a read error is possible. This chain links TRBV27 with TRBJ2-7; D unresolved. Germline V lookup: CDR1 MNHEY, CDR2 SMNVEV (reference sequence). The CDR3 consists of 14 residues. The CDR3, as DNA: TGTGCCAGCAGTTTATCCCCCCGGTCCTACGGGCAGTACTTC. It yields the protein CASSLSPRSYGQYF.

The chain has TRBV4-1 and TRBJ1-1; D is perhaps TRBD1 (5 bases). Germline-derived CDR1 and CDR2 are MGHRA and YSYEKL. CDR3 length equals 13 residues. Between the trimmed V and J ends, which lost 5 bases and 0 bases, there was a span of 7 bases. This CDR3 reads CASSKTVNTEAFF. The CDR3 nucleotides read TGCGCCAGCAGCAAGACAGTGAACACTGAAGCTTTCTTT.

V and J are TRBV6-5 and TRBJ1-1; TRBD1 matches at 8 bases. Trimming at V came to 2 bases and at J to 7 bases, leaving 3 bases not matched to a gene. The CDR3 covers 13 residues. CDR1 is MNHEY, CDR2 SVGAGI, per germline. The CDR3 here is CASSYVGQVEAFF. For the CDR3, the DNA is TGTGCCAGCAGTTACGTGGGACAGGTTGAAGCTTTCTTT.

V is TRBV7-8 and J is TRBJ2-7, with D possibly called TRBD1 or TRBD2 (5 bases each). CDR1 and CDR2 (germline): SGHVS, FQNEAQ. The CDR3 totals 13 residues. Trimming took off 4 bases at V and 7 bases at J, with 14 bases between the two ends. The CDR3 coding sequence is TGTGCCAGCAGCTGGGGGACCTCAGGGGAGCAGTACTTC. Encoded protein: CASSWGTSGEQYF.

DNA of the CDR3: TGTGCCAGCAGTCTCGGGACGGATTACGAGCAGTACTTC. It codes for CASSLGTDYEQYF. The chain employs TRBV5-4 and TRBJ2-7, with D possibly called TRBD1 or TRBD2 (5 bases each). The CDR3 contains 13 residues. Trimming removed 5 bases from V and 4 bases from J, with 13 bases in between. Germline loops: CDR1 SGHNT, CDR2 YYREEE (reference sequence).

This clone appeared many times. This chain connects TRBV7-6 to TRBJ2-1, with D hard to call. V lost 4 bases, J lost 8 bases, and 18 bases lay in between. Looked up from germline, CDR1 is SGHVS and CDR2 is FNYEAQ. The length of the CDR3 is 15 residues. The CDR3 bases are TGTGCCAGCAGCTCAGGAGCTGCCGAGAGACATGAGCAGTTCTTC. Translation gives CASSSGAAERHEQFF.

V usage is TRBV7-6 and J usage is TRBJ1-2; D may be TRBD1 (5 bases). From germline, CDR1 is SGHVS and CDR2 FNYEAQ. The CDR3 is 15 residues long. V was shortened by 1 base and J by 2 bases, with 11 bases between the two germline ends. Here the CDR3 reads CASSLDAGLNYGYTF. The CDR3, as DNA: TGTGCCAGCAGCTTAGATGCAGGGTTGAACTATGGCTACACCTTC.

The chain links TRBV27 to TRBJ2-3; D not certain. CDR1 MNHEY and CDR2 SMNVEV come from the germline V gene (reference sequence). V was clipped by 2 bases and J by 2 bases, with 8 bases between them. The CDR3 extends over 14 amino acids. The CDR3 loop is CASSLMTNTDTQYF. CDR3 nucleotide sequence: TGTGCCAGCAGTTTAATGACCAACACAGATACGCAGTATTTT.